This entry features one T cell receptor (beta chain) sequence. Its antigen is unknown. Base qualities are missing; no much larger clone stands one base away. The instrument was an Illumina MiSeq. Multiplex PCR with BIOMED2 TRB-A/B primer pools was used to amplify TRB rearrangements. Illumina-compatible adapters and 7-nucleotide sample barcodes were attached to the amplicons through two consecutive PCRs. All library PCRs used Phusion HS II polymerase. The amplicons were purified from gel with the NucleoSpin Gel and PCR Clean-up kit, measured on Qubit, and combined at around 3.6 nM. Before Illumina next-generation sequencing, the quality of the amplicon pool was assessed on an Agilent 2100 Bioanalyzer. The source study handled its data this way. TRB rearrangements were annotated with MiXCR 3.0.8 using the default MiXCR reference library. Non-productive reads and sequences with fewer than 2 reads were removed, and every unique CDR3 nucleotide sequence was treated as one clone. R 3.5.1 was used to calculate clonality, diversity, richness and V-J gene usage. GLIPH2 was used for TCR clustering by CDR3 similarity, and generation probabilities were calculated by OLGA. Only GLIPH2 clusters containing at least four unique TCR clonotypes present in at least three individuals were kept. Through fastp at Q25 and MiXCR, TCRdb rebuilt clones from the public reads, retaining in-frame beta chains. Each CDR3 protein appears once, grouped with its most common genes and DNA. It is TCRdb's table, rather than the study itself, that gives the V and J calls and clone size. Present in this sample are 7,000 to 10,000 distinct CDR3 sequences, approximately 30% of which were seen just once. 15% to 20% of the sample is in the top ten clones.

The CDR3, from cysteine to phenylalanine, totals 12 residues. Just the 36-base CDR3 DNA is kept, in frame starting at base 1. V is shortened by 6 bases, J by 6 bases, and the region joining them spans 10 bases. CDR1 is given as MNHNY and CDR2 as SVGAGI, both from the germline V gene (reference sequence). This sample was included in a study of T and B cells in COVID-19 patients (dated by TCRdb to the early 2020s). Looking at the study overall: In this study, adaptive immunity was profiled in COVID-19 patients who either had active infection or had recovered, using TRB and IGH repertoire sequencing of peripheral blood. Two patients belonged to both the recovered and active cohorts because samples were available from active disease and after recovery. In the active-infection cohort, about 60% of the 20 patients were critically ill and required mechanical ventilation or ECMO. The recovered cohort had a median age of roughly 34 years, compared with approximately 63 years in the active-infection cohort. Up to about 9 follow-up blood samples were collected per patient, with some samples spanning different disease stages in the same individual. For the repertoire analyses, the comparison was an age-matched reference group of about 36 healthy donors who were negative for COVID-19 antibodies. In the active-infection cohort, about 90% of the roughly 20 patients had comorbidities linked to unfavorable COVID-19 outcome. The TCR and BCR sequence repository comprised over 35 patients and about 71 time points, with over 7 million TCR sequences analysed. The recovered cohort included approximately 19 patients who contributed about 21 samples, and most of those patients had mild to moderate COVID-19 that was managed on an outpatient basis.

TRB repertoires were amplified using roughly 240-550 ng of genomic DNA isolated from blood. The paper as a whole reports these results and caveats: The reported TCR clusters were stated to require prospective validation before clinical use. In patients with COVID-19, the usage of TRBV/TRBJ genes was reported to be strongly skewed. The recovered cohort had approximately 2,500 exclusive TCR clusters, including under 40 low-pGen clusters. Blood samples obtained from mildly ill patients during symptoms, as well as early samples obtained from severe cases, were available only in scarce numbers. The cohort was judged too small for assessing how HLA contributes to COVID-19 susceptibility or severity. In active COVID-19, TRB repertoires were highly clonal, while at recovery, diversity and richness increased above the levels seen in healthy donors. Specific T cell subsets (CD4+/Treg/CD8+) and sorted SARS-CoV-2-responsive or tetramer+ T cells had not yet been sequenced, with those experiments still ongoing.

This TCR was recovered from a human donor with active COVID-19. The sequencing input was blood. This chain is built from TRBV6-6 and TRBJ2-3; the D gene could be TRBD1 or TRBD2, each one agreeing over 5 bases. In nucleotides, the sequence is TGTGCCAGCAGAGCAGGGAGCGATACGCAGTATTTT. This gives the protein CASRAGSDTQYF.